This T cell receptor beta chain was sequenced in a study of blood T cell repertoires in COVID-19 (dated by TCRdb to 2019 to 2021). The study in broad terms: The collaborator samples originated in the United States, Italy and Spain and spanned the acute and convalescent phases of COVID-19. The material from the prospective study consisted of cDNA or gDNA derived from T cells, B-cell-depleted T cells, or PBMCs. Deeply sampled blood TCRbeta repertoires from subjects exposed to, actively infected with, or recovered from COVID-19 were included in the dataset. The repertoires were released in a freely available public database intended as a resource for research on the immune response to SARS-CoV-2. Samples were obtained from the ongoing ImmuneRACE study (first 160 participants) and from 1,254 subjects provided by 6 global collaborators. Nearly every sample came with metadata listing a de-identified subject ID, COVID-19 status, age in years and sex. HLA class I and class II types, where available, came from metadata supplied by the sample provider rather than from assay-based typing. What the work shows at the level of the full study, not this receptor alone: The quantity of clinical and demographic metadata differed by source and by participant and was supplied without curation.

From the germline V gene (reference sequence), CDR1 is SEHNR and CDR2 is FQNEAQ. Deletion took 5 bases off V and 0 bases off J, with a span of 11 bases between the germline ends. The CDR3 starts with the cysteine, ends with the phenylalanine, and has 14 residues. Kept here is only the CDR3 DNA, which spans 42 bases and is read in frame from base 1. A few counts support this clone. Its antigen remains unidentified. The sample holds no much larger clone one base away, and base qualities are not on file. Collaborating institutions collected whole blood in K2EDTA tubes following their own protocols. For TCRbeta analysis, collaborators shipped samples as frozen whole blood, isolated PBMCs, or DNA extracted from either of those sample types. TCRbeta CDR3 regions were amplified from genomic DNA using the immunoSEQ Assay, a bias-controlled multiplex PCR. The source study handled its data this way. Nucleated cell counts per sample were estimated from amplification of reference gene primers within the assay. Sequence reads were collapsed and filtered to measure the absolute abundance of every unique TCRbeta CDR3 rearrangement. For each sample, productive Simpson clonality was calculated as the square root of Simpson's diversity index over productive rearrangements. TCRdb took this table from immuneACCESS and kept in-frame rearrangements with V and J called. Such tables lack part of the clones; where checked against another copy, unresolved V genes explain under half of the gap, and the rest is unexplained. Clonal size and the V and J genes are those of that table, whereas D and trimming came from the DNA. The sample data list 50,000 to 65,000 clones, and about 88% of these were observed just once. In total, the top ten clones hold roughly 3.5% of the sample.

Recombination linked TRBV7-9 to TRBJ2-7; TRBD1 is a weak D gene call, 5 bases matching. This TCR was recovered from a man in his 70s with acute or convalescent COVID-19. The sequencing input was peripheral blood. The CDR3 is CASSPRQSSYEQYF. The DNA sequence reads TGTGCCAGCAGCCCTCGACAGTCCTCCTACGAGCAGTACTTC.